This record covers a single TCR beta chain. The entry originates in a study of blood T cells in healthy people across ages. A second PCR, run for about 7 to 12 cycles, used a sample-barcoded 5' primer plus a J-beta primer mix. A single record per CDR3 protein comes from TCRdb applying MiXCR to the 5' RACE reads. The sample has around 1,500,000 distinct CDR3 sequences; 42% are singletons. Germline loops: CDR1 MNHEY, CDR2 SMNVEV (reference sequence). The CDR3 sequence is 14 residues long. V lost 6 bases, J lost 10 bases, and 6 bases stayed unmatched. The specimen was blood. The sequence was collected from a woman between 18 and 29 years old in good health. The V gene is TRBV27, the J gene TRBJ2-4, with 13 nucleotides matching TRBD2. CDR3 in DNA: TGTGCCAGCAGGGGGGGACTAGCGGGGCCTATTCAGTACTTC. Translation: CASRGGLAGPIQYF.